This TCR beta chain derives from a study of blood T cell repertoires in COVID-19. Overall study: Collection of acute and convalescent COVID-19 samples took place in the United States, Italy and Spain.

Per the authors' pipeline: Researchers report that nucleated cell counts were estimated from reference gene primer amplification. Generated by immunoSEQ multiplex PCR, the TCRdb table keeps only in-frame clones and is missing some. The DNA was the basis for D and trimming; V, J and clone size are from that table. The table lists 250,000 to 300,000 clones, roughly 88% of them singletons, with under 3% in the top ten. V gave up 5 bases and J gave up 0 bases, with 13 bases separating them. CDR3 size: 15 residues. Germline values: CDR1 LNHDA, CDR2 SQIVND (reference sequence). Individuals drawn from 20 to 30 US areas were about 18 to 100 years old. Participants' own reports of clinical history determined their cohort assignment.

This chain joins TRBV19 and TRBJ1-1; D perhaps matches TRBD1 (6 bases). Material: PBMCs or T cells enriched from blood (not recorded which). This clonotype originated in a woman between 40 and 50 years old with acute COVID-19. The CDR3 spells CASSRQALLNTEAFF. In DNA form, the CDR3 reads TGTGCCAGTAGTCGACAGGCCCTACTGAACACTGAAGCTTTCTTT.